Below, 15 T cell receptor beta chains from the same sample are listed, as sequenced in a study of blood T cells in healthy people across ages. A J-beta primer mix and a sample-barcoded 5' primer were used in a second PCR of about 6 to 12 cycles. TCRdb re-analysed the 5' RACE reads in MiXCR, keeping a single row per CDR3 protein. The profile shows around 1.5 million distinct CDR3 sequences, around 59% of them singletons. Sequenced sample: blood. The receptors were sampled from a man aged 18-30 years in good health.

The chain has TRBV6-2 or TRBV6-3 and TRBJ1-2, with 9 positions matching TRBD1. The V gene end was trimmed by 6 bases and the J gene end by 5 bases; junction bases not matched to a gene: 7. The CDR3 runs 14 residues. Germline CDR1 MNHEY, CDR2 SVGEGT. The CDR3 loop is CASSSGQGIYGYTF. The DNA for the CDR3 is TGTGCCAGCAGCTCCGGACAGGGGATTTATGGCTACACCTTC.

Remarks on this clonotype: A read error may account for a junction end that differs from germline. The chain recombines TRBV19 with TRBJ2-2; TRBD2 is a possible D gene (5 bases). The CDR3 sequence is 16 residues long. Germline CDR1 and CDR2: LNHDA and SQIVND (reference sequence). The CDR3 spells CASSMVVAANTGELFF. The DNA for the CDR3 is TGTGCCAGTAGTATGGTAGTGGCAGCGAACACCGGGGAACTGTTTTTT. Supplemented by reference TRBV19 and TRBJ2-2, the full variable domain reads DGGITQSPKYLFRKEGQNVTLSCEQNLNHDAMYWYRQDPGQGLRLIYYSQIVNDFQKGDIAEGYSVSREKKESFPLTVTSAQKNPTAFYLCASSMVVAANTGELFFGEGSRLTVL.

The chain combines TRBV9 with TRBJ2-7; D could derive from TRBD1 or TRBD2 (5 bases each). Germline assignment: CDR1 SGDLS and CDR2 YYNGEE. The CDR3 length is 17 residues. V was shortened by 2 bases and J by 0 bases, with 18 bases between the two germline ends. The CDR3 spells CASSVSFRDASSYEQYF. CDR3 bases: TGTGCCAGCAGCGTCTCATTCCGGGACGCTAGCTCCTACGAGCAGTACTTC.

The V gene is TRBV7-8, the J gene TRBJ2-4; tentative D call: TRBD2 (6 bases). The end of the DNA is better explained by TRBJ2-7, so the J call may be wrong. The CDR3 is made up of 16 amino acids. Germline values: CDR1 SGHVS, CDR2 FQNEAQ. The CDR3 spells CASSPRVGGSSYEQYF. CDR3 bases: TGTGCCAGCAGCCCCCGGGTGGGGGGTAGCTCCTACGAGCAGTACTTC.

The gene calls are TRBV10-3 and TRBJ2-5; 9 nucleotides align to TRBD1. The last part of the DNA fits TRBJ2-7 better; the J call may be wrong. The CDR3 loop spans 14 amino acids. Germline assignment: CDR1 ENHRY and CDR2 SYGVKD. The DNA of the CDR3 is TGTGCCATCAGTGTACGGGACAGGGATTACGAGCAGTACTTC. Translating gives CAISVRDRDYEQYF.

The rearrangement uses TRBV5-1 and TRBJ2-5; no definite D call. Looked up from germline, CDR1 is SGHRS and CDR2 is YFSETQ. V gave up 4 bases and J gave up 1 base, with 14 bases separating them. CDR3 length: 15 amino acids. The CDR3 loop is CASSRQLAFQETQYF. The CDR3 DNA is TGCGCCAGCAGCCGGCAGCTGGCATTCCAAGAGACCCAGTACTTC.

This clonotype turned up a few times. This chain connects TRBV29-1 to TRBJ2-4; 9 bases line up with TRBD1. V was clipped by 1 base and J by 0 bases; unmatched bases: 10. CDR3 length: 18 residues. Germline V gene data show CDR1 as SQVTM and CDR2 as ANQGSEA. CDR3 in amino acids: CSVEVQGATDLAKNIQYF. CDR3 in DNA: TGCAGCGTTGAAGTACAGGGGGCCACCGATTTAGCCAAAAACATTCAGTACTTC.

The V and J genes are TRBV20-1 and TRBJ1-1; 10 nucleotides agree with TRBD1. The CDR3 is 17 residues long. Losses at the gene ends were 0 bases for V and 0 bases for J; bases not matched to a gene: 7. Germline V CDR1 and CDR2: DFQATT, SNEGSKA (reference sequence). The CDR3 nucleotides are TGCAGTGCTAGAGATACTCCGGGACAGGGGATGAACACTGAAGCTTTCTTT. It encodes CSARDTPGQGMNTEAFF.

The chain is built from TRBV3-1 and TRBJ2-3; D unclear. The CDR3 runs 12 residues. The germline CDR1 and CDR2 sequences are LGHDT and YNNKEL (reference sequence). The V and J ends lost 4 bases and 3 bases respectively, with 5 bases between them. The CDR3 loop is CASSRQTDTQYF. CDR3 in DNA: TGTGCCAGCAGCCGGCAAACAGATACGCAGTATTTT.

The gene calls are TRBV7-2 and TRBJ2-5, with 9 bases aligning to TRBD1. CDR1 is SGHTA and CDR2 is FQGNSA in the germline V gene. The CDR3 totals 15 residues. V was pared by 4 bases and J by 3 bases, with 6 bases of the junction left unmatched. The CDR3 coding sequence is TGTGCCAGCAGCTACCTGGACAGGGGAAAAGAGACCCAGTACTTC. Protein product: CASSYLDRGKETQYF.

This clonotype was observed a few times. The CDR3 spells CASSSSQGSSGEQFF. CDR3 bases: TGCGCCAGCAGCTCCTCACAGGGGTCCAGCGGTGAGCAGTTCTTC. V is TRBV5-1 and J is TRBJ2-1, with TRBD1 matching over 7 bases. CDR3 length equals 15 residues. The J segment lost 9 bases and the V segment lost 3 bases, leaving 12 bases of the junction unmatched. Germline CDR1 reads SGHRS; CDR2 reads YFSETQ.

The V gene is TRBV4-2, the J gene TRBJ2-2, with 10 bases fitting TRBD1. Germline V gene sequence: CDR1 LGHNA, CDR2 YNFKEQ. V shed 4 bases and J 8 bases; nucleotides not matched to a gene: 7. This CDR3 comprises 15 residues. The CDR3 nucleotides read TGTGCCAGCAGCCCTCGGGACAGGGGTTCTGGGGAGCTGTTTTTT. This translates into CASSPRDRGSGELFF.

This clonotype was counted only a few times. This chain joins TRBV12-3 or TRBV12-4 and TRBJ1-1; D is unresolved. The V gene lost 6 bases and the J gene lost 0 bases, with 11 bases spanning the gap. The CDR3 has 14 amino acids. CDR3 sequence reads: CASSLNLLNTEAFF. Here the CDR3 DNA reads TGTGCCAGCAGCCTAAACCTCCTGAACACTGAAGCTTTCTTT.

The chain employs TRBV29-1 and TRBJ2-1; TRBD2 is a possible D gene (6 bases). The CDR3 contains 14 residues. Trimming pared 5 bases from V and 3 bases from J, leaving 14 bases between. Germline CDR1 SQVTM, CDR2 ANQGSEA. The CDR3 sequence: CSVRPGADYNEQFF. The CDR3 DNA reads TGCAGCGTTCGACCGGGAGCAGACTACAATGAGCAGTTCTTC.

Concerning this clonotype: One junction end does not reproduce the germline sequence, and a read error may be involved. J is TRBJ2-1 and V is TRBV4-1; D not resolved. The CDR3 runs to 12 residues. Germline CDR1 and CDR2: MGHRA and YSYEKL. The DNA of the CDR3 is TGCGCCAGCAGCCAGTCCTTCAATGAGCAGTTCTTC. Translation gives CASSQSFNEQFF.